These 8 T cell receptor beta chains share one sample of origin, sequenced in a study of breast tumors, draining lymph nodes, adjacent tissues. TCRdb re-called the multiplex PCR reads through MiXCR, storing one row per CDR3 protein. The repertoire holds 170,000 or so distinct CDR3 sequences, with 30% to 35% as singletons. Axillary draining lymph nodes of breast cancer patients supplied the node samples. The material sequenced was axillary lymph node tissue. The origin of the receptors is a female donor with breast cancer. Some clones in this sample may be carry-over from other donors' samples.

This clonotype occurred once. The rearrangement uses TRBV11-1 and TRBJ2-2, with 16 bases lining up with TRBD2. Germline V gene data show CDR1 as SGHAT and CDR2 as FQDESV (reference sequence). J gave up 5 bases and V 3 bases, and 6 bases lay outside the gene matches. This CDR3 region has 18 residues. In nucleotides, the CDR3 is TGTGCCAGCAGCTTGGGACTAGCGGGGGGGTTGCGGACCGGGGAGCTGTTTTTT. Its translation: CASSLGLAGGLRTGELFF.

This chain uses TRBV28 with TRBJ1-2, with a tentative D call TRBD1 (6 bases). The length of the CDR3 is 13 residues. With 3 bases removed from V and 9 bases from J, the gap between germline ends came to 14 bases. Germline lookup yields CDR1 MDHEN and CDR2 SYDVKM. DNA of the CDR3: TGTGCCAGCAGTTTTCTGGGCAGGGGAAGCTACACCTTC. This translates into CASSFLGRGSYTF.

This clonotype has ten or more counts. The rearrangement links TRBV20-1 to TRBJ2-7, with 8 bases matching TRBD1. This CDR3 has 14 residues. Germline V gene data show CDR1 as DFQATT and CDR2 as SNEGSKA (reference sequence). V lost 5 bases and J lost 5; bases outside the gene matches: 11. This CDR3 reads CSAQRTGTRNEQYF. The CDR3 DNA reads as TGCAGTGCTCAACGGACAGGGACGAGGAACGAGCAGTACTTC.

This clonotype was recorded at least ten times. V gene TRBV19 combines with J gene TRBJ2-2; no firm D call. V shed 1 base and J shed 8 bases, with 14 bases lying between them. Germline V gene sequence: CDR1 LNHDA, CDR2 SQIVND (reference sequence). The CDR3 extends over 15 amino acids. The DNA of the CDR3 is TGTGCCAGTAGTATAGGGGTCGGCGTAAGGGGGGAGCTGTTTTTT. Translated: CASSIGVGVRGELFF.

This clonotype was counted at least ten times. This chain connects TRBV2 to TRBJ2-2; D not resolved. Trimming cost V 4 bases and J 6 bases, with 6 bases left between them. Germline V gives CDR1 SNHLY, CDR2 FYNNEI. The CDR3 totals 12 residues. CDR3 coding DNA: TGTGCCAGCAGTGTTGAACCCGGGGAGCTGTTTTTT. This gives the protein CASSVEPGELFF.

This clonotype was seen ten or more times. The chain is built from TRBV6-6 and TRBJ2-5; D uncertain. V lost 2 bases, J lost 4 bases, and 8 bases lay in between. CDR3 size: 13 residues. CDR1 is MNHNY and CDR2 is SVGAGI in the germline V gene (reference sequence). CDR3 coding DNA: TGTGCCAGCAGTTACCCGCTCGCAGAGACCCAGTACTTC. Translation gives CASSYPLAETQYF.

This chain links TRBV7-2 with TRBJ2-6; 8 bases align to TRBD1. CDR3 size: 17 residues. Germline V gene lookup returns CDR1 SGHTA and CDR2 FQGNSA. V trimming: 5 bases; J trimming: 4 bases; junction bases outside the gene matches: 10. The CDR3 nucleotides are TGTGCCAGCAGCATGGGGCAGGGGGCCGACGGGGCCAACGTCCTGACTTTC. It translates to CASSMGQGADGANVLTF.

The chain uses TRBV7-9 and TRBJ2-5; TRBD2 matches 12 bases. The V and J ends lost 3 bases and 4 bases, in that order; junction bases with no gene match: 6. The CDR3 is 16 amino acids. Per germline, CDR1 SEHNR and CDR2 FQNEAQ (reference sequence). The CDR3 region has the DNA TGTGCCAGCAGCTTGCCGACTAGCGGGGGCCCAGAGACCCAGTACTTC. This encodes CASSLPTSGGPETQYF. The variable domain in full, completed from reference TRBV7-9 and TRBJ2-5, reads DTGVSQNPRHKITKRGQNVTFRCDPISEHNRLYWYRQTLGQGPEFLTYFQNEAQLEKSRLLSDRFSAERPKGSFSTLEIQRTEQGDSAMYLCASSLPTSGGPETQYFGPGTRLLVL.